This TCR beta chain was identified during a study of cytomegalovirus exposure and HLA in healthy donors. Findings of the study overall: Around 18,000 TCR beta sequences were associated with HLA alleles at 0.05 false discovery rate in a later analysis. Accounts indicate the classifier identified cytomegalovirus status with strong specificity and sensitivity.

The primer mix had 60 Vbeta and 13 Jbeta primers. Assay: immunoSEQ multiplex PCR; the TCRdb copy retains only in-frame clones and omits some. The sample shows under 170,000 clones, roughly three quarters of them seen only once. From germline, CDR1 is SGHDN and CDR2 FVKESK. CDR3 length: 12 residues. Trimming took 4 bases from V and 8 from J; bases not matched to a gene: 3. A word on this clone: The antigen is undetermined.

The clonotype was recovered from a human donor in good health. The chain combines TRBV14 with TRBJ1-1, with 8 bases lining up with TRBD1. Specimen: PBMCs. The CDR3 loop is CASSLRDREAFF. CDR3 nucleotide sequence: TGTGCCAGCAGCCTTCGGGACAGGGAAGCTTTCTTT.